These T cell receptor beta chains were read from a single sample in a study of T-cell memory formation after mild COVID-19. From the 5' RACE reads, TCRdb called clonotypes with MiXCR, one entry per CDR3 protein. Counted here are around 440,000 distinct CDR3 sequences, roughly 18% occurring once; the ten biggest clones make up over 9%. Sequences were obtained from PBMCs or a T cell subset sorted from them (not recorded which). These receptors all stem from an adult woman who had mild COVID-19 (a few samples of this study predate the infection). Cell type and time point are not known. The CDR3 runs from the conserved cysteine through the conserved F or W. Each record gives: D gene, clone size, J gene, V gene, CDR3 DNA, CDR3 protein. The D gene is left open where the match is weak. Some rows have no size entry. The others give once, few or many, or a class for an expanded clone.

NA,few,TRBJ2-5,TRBV29-1,TGCAGCGTCGCCGGACAGTCGCGGACCCAGTACTTC,CSVAGQSRTQYF
TRBD2,few,TRBJ2-5,TRBV9,TGTGCCAGCAGCGTAACCGGGGGGGGACAAGAGACCCAGTACTTC,CASSVTGGGQETQYF
NA,NA,TRBJ2-3,TRBV7-9,TGTGCCAGCAGCCCCGCATTCTGGCGGGGCACAGATACGCAGTATTTT,CASSPAFWRGTDTQYF
NA,few,TRBJ2-1,TRBV5-1,TGCGCCAGCAGCTCTCCCCTCTTTCGGGAGACTATGAATGAGCAGTTCTTC,CASSSPLFRETMNEQFF
TRBD1,few,TRBJ1-1,TRBV3-1,TGTGCCAGCAGCCACGGGACAGGGGGGATAACTGAAGCTTTCTTT,CASSHGTGGITEAFF
NA,NA,TRBJ1-2,TRBV12-3/TRBV12-4,TGTGCCAGCCGTATAAGAGGGGGCTACACCTTC,CASRIRGGYTF
TRBD1,few,TRBJ1-5,TRBV12-3/TRBV12-4,TGTGCCAGCAGTTTAGAGGGGACAGTTAGCAATCAGCCCCAGCATTTT,CASSLEGTVSNQPQHF
TRBD1,few,TRBJ1-4,TRBV12-3/TRBV12-4,TGTGCCAGCAGTTTGGAGGCAGGGGGCTATGAAAAACTGTTTTTT,CASSLEAGGYEKLFF
NA,NA,TRBJ2-7,TRBV5-5,TGTGCCAGCAGCCCTACATCGGATGTCCGCTACGAGCAGTACTTC,CASSPTSDVRYEQYF
TRBD1,NA,TRBJ1-1,TRBV14,TGTGCCAGCAGCCGGGCCCGACAGGGTGAAGCTTTCTTT,CASSRARQGEAFF
TRBD1,NA,TRBJ2-3,TRBV5-1,TGCGCCAGCAGCGTAGGGACAGGGGGCCAAGATACGCAGTATTTT,CASSVGTGGQDTQYF
NA,NA,TRBJ2-3,TRBV5-1,TGCGCCAGCAGCGCACAGGGCATGGGAACAGATACGCAGTATTTT,CASSAQGMGTDTQYF
TRBD2,few,TRBJ2-7,TRBV9,TGTGCCAGCAGCGTAGGTTTAACAGCGGGAGGACTCTACGAGCAGTACTTC,CASSVGLTAGGLYEQYF
NA,few,TRBJ2-7,TRBV5-1,TGCGCCAGCAGCTCGACTAGAAGCGGTTCCTACGAGCAGTACTTC,CASSSTRSGSYEQYF
TRBD2,few,TRBJ2-5,TRBV24-1,TGTGCCACCAGTGATCGGGGCGGGGGGCCCCAAGAGACCCAGTACTTC,CATSDRGGGPQETQYF